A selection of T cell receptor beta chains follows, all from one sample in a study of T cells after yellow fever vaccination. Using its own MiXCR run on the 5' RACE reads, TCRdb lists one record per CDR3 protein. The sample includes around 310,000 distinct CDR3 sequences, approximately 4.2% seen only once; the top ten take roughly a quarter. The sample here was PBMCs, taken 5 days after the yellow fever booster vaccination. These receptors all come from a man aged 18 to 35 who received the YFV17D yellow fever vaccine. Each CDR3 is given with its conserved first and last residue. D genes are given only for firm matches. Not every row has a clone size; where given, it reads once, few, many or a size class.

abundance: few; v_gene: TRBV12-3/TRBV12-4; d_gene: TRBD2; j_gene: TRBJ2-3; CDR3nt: TGTGCCACCCGGACTAGCGCAGATACGCAGTATTTT; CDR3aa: CATRTSADTQYF
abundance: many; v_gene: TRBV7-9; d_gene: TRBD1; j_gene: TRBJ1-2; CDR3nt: TGTGCCAGCATGACAGGGCCCATGGGCTACACCTTC; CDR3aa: CASMTGPMGYTF
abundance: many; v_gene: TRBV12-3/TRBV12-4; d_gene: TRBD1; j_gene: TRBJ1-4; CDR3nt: TGTGCCAGCAGTCCCACAGGGGGCTTCGGGGAGGCAACTAATGAAAAACTGTTTTTT; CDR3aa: CASSPTGGFGEATNEKLFF
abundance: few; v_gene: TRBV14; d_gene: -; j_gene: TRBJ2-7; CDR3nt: TGTGCCAGCAGCCCGGCGGTGTCCTACGAGCAGTACTTC; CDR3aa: CASSPAVSYEQYF
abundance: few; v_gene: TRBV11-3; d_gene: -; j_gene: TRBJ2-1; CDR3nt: TGTGCCAGCAGCCTACTAACAGGGGAGGGCTACAATGAGCAGTTCTTC; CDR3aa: CASSLLTGEGYNEQFF
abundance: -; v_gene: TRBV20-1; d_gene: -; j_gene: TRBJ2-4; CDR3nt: TGCAGTGTCCTACAGGCATTCGGCAAAAACATTCAGTACTTC; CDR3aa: CSVLQAFGKNIQYF
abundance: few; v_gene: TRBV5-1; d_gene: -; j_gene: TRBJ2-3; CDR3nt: TGCGCCAGCAGCTTGGCCGTTTCAGGGAGCACAGATACGCAGTATTTT; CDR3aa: CASSLAVSGSTDTQYF
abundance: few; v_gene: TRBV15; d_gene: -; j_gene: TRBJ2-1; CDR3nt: TGTGCCACCAGCCGCCCCAGAAGGGATGAGCAGTTCTTC; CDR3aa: CATSRPRRDEQFF
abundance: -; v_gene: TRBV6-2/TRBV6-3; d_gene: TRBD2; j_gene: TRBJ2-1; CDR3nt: TGTGCCAGCACTAGAGAGCGGGGGGGCGATGAGCAGTTCTTC; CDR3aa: CASTRERGGDEQFF
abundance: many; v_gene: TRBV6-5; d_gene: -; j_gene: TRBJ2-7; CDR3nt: TGTGCCAGCAGTTCCGCCGGACGTAGCTACGAGCAGTACTTC; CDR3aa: CASSSAGRSYEQYF
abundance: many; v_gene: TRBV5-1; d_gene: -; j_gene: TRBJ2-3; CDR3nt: TGCGCCAGCAGCTTGGGGCAGACTCTCACAGATACGCAGTATTTT; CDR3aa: CASSLGQTLTDTQYF
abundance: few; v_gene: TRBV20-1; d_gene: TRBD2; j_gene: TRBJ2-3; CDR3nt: TGCAGTGCTAGAGGTTTCAGCGGGGGCTTCACAGATACGCAGTATTTT; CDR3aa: CSARGFSGGFTDTQYF
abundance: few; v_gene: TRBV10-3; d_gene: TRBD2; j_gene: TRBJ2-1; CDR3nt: TGTGCCATCAGCCGGACTAGCGGGGGGGCTGGGTACAATGAGCAGTTCTTC; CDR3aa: CAISRTSGGAGYNEQFF
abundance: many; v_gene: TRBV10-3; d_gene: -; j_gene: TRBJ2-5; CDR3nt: TGTGCCATCAGTGGAAGGTTGGGGAGGCAAGAGACCCAGTACTTC; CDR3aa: CAISGRLGRQETQYF
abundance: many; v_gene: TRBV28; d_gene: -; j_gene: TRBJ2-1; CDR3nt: TGTGCCAGCAGTTTATCGGGACGGGCCTACAATGAGCAGTTCTTC; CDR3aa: CASSLSGRAYNEQFF
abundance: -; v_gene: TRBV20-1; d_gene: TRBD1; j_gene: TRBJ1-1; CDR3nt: TGCAGTGCCGAGGACAGGGGGCAGGACACTGAAGCTTTCTTT; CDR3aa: CSAEDRGQDTEAFF
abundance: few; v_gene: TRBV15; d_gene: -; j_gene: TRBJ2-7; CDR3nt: TGTGCCACCAGCAGCGGGACACCTTTCTACGAGCAGTACTTC; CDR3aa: CATSSGTPFYEQYF
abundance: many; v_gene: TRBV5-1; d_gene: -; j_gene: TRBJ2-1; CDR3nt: TGCGCCAGCAGCTTGGGTGCAGGGTCCTACAATGAGCAGTTCTTC; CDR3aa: CASSLGAGSYNEQFF
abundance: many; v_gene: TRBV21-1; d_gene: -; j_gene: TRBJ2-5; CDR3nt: TGTGCCAGCAGACGACAGTCATCCTTTCACCAAGAGACCCAGTACTTC; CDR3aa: CASRRQSSFHQETQYF
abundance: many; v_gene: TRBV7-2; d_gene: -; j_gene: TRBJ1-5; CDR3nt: TGTGCCAGCAGACCGGGGGCGGCGGGCAATCAGCCCCAGCATTTT; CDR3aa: CASRPGAAGNQPQHF
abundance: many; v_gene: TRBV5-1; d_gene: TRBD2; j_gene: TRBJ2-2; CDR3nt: TGCGCCAGCAGCCTGGACCCAGCGGGGGGGTCAGGCACCGGGGAGCTGTTTTTT; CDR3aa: CASSLDPAGGSGTGELFF
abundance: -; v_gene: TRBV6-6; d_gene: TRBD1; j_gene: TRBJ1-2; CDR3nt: TGTGCCAGCAGCTGGGACAGGGGGGTCTATGGCTACACCTTC; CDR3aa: CASSWDRGVYGYTF
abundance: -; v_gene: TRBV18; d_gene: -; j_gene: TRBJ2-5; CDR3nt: TGTGCCAGCTCACCAGGGTCCCGGGAGACCCAGTACTTC; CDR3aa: CASSPGSRETQYF
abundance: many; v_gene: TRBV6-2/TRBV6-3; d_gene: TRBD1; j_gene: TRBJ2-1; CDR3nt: TGTGCCAGCATAAGTGCCGGGACAGGGTATGAGCAGTTCTTC; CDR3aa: CASISAGTGYEQFF
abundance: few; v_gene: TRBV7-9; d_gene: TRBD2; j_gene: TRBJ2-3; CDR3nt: TGTGCCAGCAGCTTAGTTATACTAGCGGGGGGAACAGATACGCAGTATTTT; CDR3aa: CASSLVILAGGTDTQYF
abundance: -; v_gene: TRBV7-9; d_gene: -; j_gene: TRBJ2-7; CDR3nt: TGTGCCAGCAGCTTTTTGGGATGTATCCGGTCCTACGAGCAGTACTTC; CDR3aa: CASSFLGCIRSYEQYF
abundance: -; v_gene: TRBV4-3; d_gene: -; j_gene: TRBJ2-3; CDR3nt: TGCGCCAGCAGCCAAGTCACCGGGCCGGGGGAAGAGGCTAGCACAGATACGCAGTATTTT; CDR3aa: CASSQVTGPGEEASTDTQYF
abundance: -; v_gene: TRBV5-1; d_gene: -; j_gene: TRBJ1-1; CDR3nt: TGCGCCAGCAGCTGGGGAGGAGCGGACACTGAAGCTTTCTTT; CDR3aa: CASSWGGADTEAFF
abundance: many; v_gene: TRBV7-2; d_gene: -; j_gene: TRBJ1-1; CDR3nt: TGTGCCAGCAGCTTAGCAAGGCGGGGGGCAAACACTGAAGCTTTCTTT; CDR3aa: CASSLARRGANTEAFF
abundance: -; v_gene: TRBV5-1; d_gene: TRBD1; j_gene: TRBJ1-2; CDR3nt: TGCGCCAGCAGCTTGGCCTGGACAGGGGAGAAGGGTGGCTACACCTTC; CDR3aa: CASSLAWTGEKGGYTF
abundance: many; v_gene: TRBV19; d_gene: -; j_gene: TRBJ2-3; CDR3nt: TGTGCCAGTAATCTGGGGAACACAGATACGCAGTATTTT; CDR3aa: CASNLGNTDTQYF
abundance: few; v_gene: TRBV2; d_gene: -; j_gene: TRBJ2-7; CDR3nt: TGTGCCAGCAGTGGGCAATACTACGAGCAGTACTTC; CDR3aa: CASSGQYYEQYF